This T cell receptor beta chain comes out of a study of cytomegalovirus exposure and HLA in healthy donors. From germline, CDR1 is LNHDA and CDR2 SQIVND (reference sequence). The CDR3 is made up of 14 amino acids. V was clipped by 4 bases and J by 8 bases; unmatched bases: 5. A multiplex PCR was run with 60 Vbeta primers and 13 Jbeta primers. Sequencing used immunoSEQ multiplex PCR; TCRdb keeps in-frame clones, though not all of them. The data contain about 150,000 clones, approximately 80% of them singletons. The TCR was taken from a woman in her forties or fifties in good health and CMV-seropositive. Sequenced input: PBMCs. The chain joins TRBV19 to TRBJ1-2; TRBD1 matches 12 bases. CDR3 sequence: CASSTGDRGRGYTF. CDR3 DNA sequence: TGTGCCAGTAGTACCGGGGACAGGGGGCGAGGCTACACCTTC.